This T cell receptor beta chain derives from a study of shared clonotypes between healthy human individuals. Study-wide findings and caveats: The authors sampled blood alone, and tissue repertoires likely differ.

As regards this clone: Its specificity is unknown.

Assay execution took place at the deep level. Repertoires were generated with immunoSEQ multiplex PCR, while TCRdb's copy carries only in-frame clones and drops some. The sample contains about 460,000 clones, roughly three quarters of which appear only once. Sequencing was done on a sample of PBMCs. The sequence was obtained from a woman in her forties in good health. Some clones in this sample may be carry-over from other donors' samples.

The DNA for the CDR3 is TGTGCCAGCAGCTTTGGACTAGGTATTGAGCAGTTCTTC. Its protein product is CASSFGLGIEQFF. The genes are TRBV7-9 and TRBJ2-1; 7 bases fit TRBD2. The trim removed 3 bases at V and 9 bases at J, leaving 5 bases unmatched. CDR1 and CDR2 (germline): SEHNR, FQNEAQ (reference sequence). The CDR3 is 13 residues long.